These 26 T cell receptor beta chains originate from one sample sequenced in a study of OX40 agonist ivuxolimab in advanced cancers. Sequencing was performed with immunoSEQ multiplex PCR; in TCRdb, only in-frame clones are kept and a portion is missing. This sample has 30,000 to 40,000 clones, with approximately 89% found just once. Here the sequenced sample was CD4+ or CD8+ T cells sorted from blood, taken in a trial of the OX40 agonist ivuxolimab. The receptors were sampled from an adult with an advanced solid tumor such as melanoma, head and neck, liver or kidney cancer.

CDR3 in DNA: TGTGCCAGCAGTTTCTCCCTAGCGGGAGGACCTATCGAGCAGTACTTC. Amino acids: CASSFSLAGGPIEQYF. The genes are TRBV27 and TRBJ2-7; 11 nucleotides match TRBD2. Germline V gene lookup returns CDR1 MNHEY and CDR2 SMNVEV (reference sequence). The CDR3 consists of 16 residues. Unmatched junction bases numbered 10, after V lost 3 bases and J lost 6 bases.

This clone was picked up one time. Distinct nucleotide sequences in the sample also encode this CDR3. V is TRBV6-5 and J is TRBJ2-7; D remains ambiguous. The V and J ends lost 0 bases and 4 bases respectively, with 10 bases between them. Looked up from germline, CDR1 is MNHEY and CDR2 is SVGAGI. This CDR3 contains 14 residues. CDR3 coding DNA: TGTGCCAGCAGTTACTCGCGAGGTGGGTACGAGCAGTACTTC. It codes for CASSYSRGGYEQYF.

The chain carries TRBV2 and TRBJ2-2; D call uncertain. The CDR3 consists of 14 residues. Germline values: CDR1 SNHLY, CDR2 FYNNEI. V lost 3 bases and J lost 5, with 10 bases in between. CDR3: CASSDSSWTGELFF. Written as DNA, the CDR3 is TGTGCCAGCAGTGACTCCTCCTGGACCGGGGAGCTGTTTTTT.

The chain links TRBV19 to TRBJ2-2; weak D call: TRBD1 (6 bases). Trimming took 1 base from V and 5 from J, leaving 8 bases between them. Germline values: CDR1 LNHDA, CDR2 SQIVND (reference sequence). The CDR3 is made up of 14 amino acids. Here the CDR3 DNA reads TGTGCCAGTAGTATAGTAGGGGGTACCGGGGAGCTGTTTTTT. It encodes CASSIVGGTGELFF.

The J gene is TRBJ1-4, the V gene TRBV6-5; D unclear. The CDR3 length is 13 residues. From germline, CDR1 is MNHEY and CDR2 SVGAGI. With 0 bases removed from V and 8 bases from J, the gap between germline ends came to 7 bases. The CDR3 loop reads CASSYSGREKLFF. DNA for the CDR3: TGTGCCAGCAGTTACTCCGGCAGAGAAAAACTGTTTTTT.

The chain employs TRBV5-4 and TRBJ2-7; 12 nucleotides line up with TRBD2. The CDR3 sequence is 15 residues long. Germline V CDR1 and CDR2: SGHNT, YYREEE (reference sequence). V dropped 0 bases and J dropped 3; count of bases not matched to a gene: 1. The CDR3 protein is CASSLASGGVYEQYF. CDR3 nucleotides: TGTGCCAGCAGCTTGGCTAGCGGGGGGGTCTACGAGCAGTACTTC. The variable domain in full, completed from reference TRBV5-4 and TRBJ2-7, reads ETGVTQSPTHLIKTRGQQVTLRCSSQSGHNTVSWYQQALGQGPQFIFQYYREEENGRGNFPPRFSGLQFPNYSSELNVNALELDDSALYLCASSLASGGVYEQYFGPGTRLTVT.

The chain has TRBV27 and TRBJ2-5; 7 nucleotides align to TRBD1. The J segment lost 2 bases and the V segment lost 4 bases, leaving 4 bases of the junction unmatched. From germline, CDR1 is MNHEY and CDR2 SMNVEV (reference sequence). The length of the CDR3 is 14 residues. The CDR3: CASSSLGQQETQYF. CDR3 nucleotides: TGTGCCAGCAGTTCGCTGGGACAGCAAGAGACCCAGTACTTC.

The gene calls are TRBV28 and TRBJ2-1; 10 nucleotides match TRBD2. V dropped 3 bases and J dropped 1; count of bases not matched to a gene: 15. The CDR3 has 20 residues. Germline-derived CDR1 and CDR2 are MDHEN and SYDVKM. The CDR3 DNA is TGTGCCAGCAGTTTCCCTCCGCGTCAGGCTAGCGGGAGATCCTACAATGAGCAGTTCTTC. Translated: CASSFPPRQASGRSYNEQFF. Full variable domain (remainder filled in from reference TRBV28 and TRBJ2-1): DVKVTQSSRYLVKRTGEKVFLECVQDMDHENMFWYRQDPGLGLRLIYFSYDVKMKEKGDIPEGYSVSREKKERFSLILESASTNQTSMYLCASSFPPRQASGRSYNEQFFGPGTRLTVL.

This clone was counted between two and nine times. The gene calls are TRBV6-5 and TRBJ2-1, with D possibly being TRBD2 (5 bases). Germline values: CDR1 MNHEY, CDR2 SVGAGI. The ends were cut back, 6 bases at V and 10 bases at J, with 16 bases in the middle. This CDR3 comprises 13 residues. The CDR3 protein is CASSSGLLGEQFF. The CDR3 nucleotides are TGTGCCAGCAGCAGCGGACTCCTCGGAGAGCAGTTCTTC.

V gene TRBV13 combines with J gene TRBJ2-2; the match to TRBD2 covers 8 bases. The V and J ends lost 5 bases and 3 bases, in that order; junction bases with no gene match: 8. From germline, CDR1 is PRHDT and CDR2 FYEKMQ (reference sequence). The CDR3 sequence is 16 residues long. The CDR3 DNA reads TGTGCCAGCAGCCCCTGGACTAGCAAGGACACCGGGGAGCTGTTTTTT. Encoded protein: CASSPWTSKDTGELFF.

The chain uses TRBV9 and TRBJ2-2; D gene ambiguous. Germline-derived CDR1 and CDR2 are SGDLS and YYNGEE. Trimming shortened V by 3 bases and J by 3 bases, and 6 bases separated the two germline ends. This CDR3 region has 13 residues. CDR3 sequence: CASSGRYTGELFF. CDR3 bases: TGTGCCAGCAGCGGCCGTTACACCGGGGAGCTGTTTTTT.

V gene TRBV5-6 combines with J gene TRBJ1-1; tentatively, D is TRBD1 (5 bases). Germline CDR1 reads SGHDT; CDR2 reads YYEEEE. V gave up 0 bases and J gave up 3 bases, with 12 bases separating them. This CDR3 spans 15 amino acids. The CDR3 sequence is CASSLGQGRYTEAFF. As DNA, the CDR3 is TGTGCCAGCAGCTTGGGTCAGGGAAGGTACACTGAAGCTTTCTTT.

The chain carries TRBV30 and TRBJ1-6; 10 bases are a match to TRBD1. The CDR3 spans 21 residues. Germline values: CDR1 GTSNPN, CDR2 SVGIG (reference sequence). V was pared by 3 bases and J by 9 bases, with 26 bases of the junction left unmatched. DNA of the CDR3: TGTGCCTGGAGGGAGAATTACGCCAGAACCGGGACAGGGGTATTTAGTTCACCCCTCCACTTT. Residues: CAWRENYARTGTGVFSSPLHF.

The chain links TRBV18 to TRBJ1-1, with unresolved D. The CDR3 consists of 18 residues. Germline CDR1 KGHSH, CDR2 LQKENI. Trimming stripped 5 bases from V and 0 bases from J, with 22 bases between. This CDR3 reads CASSTPPVRESLNTEAFF. In nucleotides, the CDR3 is TGTGCCAGCTCAACTCCACCTGTTCGGGAAAGTTTGAACACTGAAGCTTTCTTT.

This chain connects TRBV6-1 to TRBJ1-1, with a tentative D call TRBD1 (6 bases). CDR1 and CDR2 from the germline V gene are MNHNS and SASEGT. The V gene lost 5 bases and the J gene lost 1 base, with 11 bases spanning the gap. The CDR3 spans 14 residues. CDR3 in amino acids: CASSPGTKNTEAFF. Here the CDR3 DNA reads TGTGCCAGCAGTCCTGGGACAAAGAACACTGAAGCTTTCTTT.

This chain uses TRBV7-9 with TRBJ2-1, with TRBD2 identical over 11 bases. Germline lookup yields CDR1 SEHNR and CDR2 FQNEAQ (reference sequence). This CDR3 region has 14 residues. Unmatched junction bases numbered 6, after V lost 3 bases and J lost 11 bases. In nucleotides, the CDR3 is TGTGCCAGCAGCTTCCAGGGACTAGCGGATAAGCAGTTCTTC. It encodes CASSFQGLADKQFF.

The rearrangement links TRBV7-2 to TRBJ2-3; 9 nucleotides agree with TRBD2. This CDR3 spans 17 amino acids. The V gene's germline CDR1 is SGHTA and CDR2 FQGNSA. The V segment lost 5 bases and the J segment 1 base; nucleotides outside the gene matches: 10. CDR3 DNA sequence: TGTGCCAGCAGCCCTGATGGGACTAGCCCTCGCACAGATACGCAGTATTTT. It codes for CASSPDGTSPRTDTQYF.

V is TRBV5-6 and J is TRBJ2-7; D ambiguous. The CDR3 runs to 14 residues. Germline V CDR1 and CDR2: SGHDT, YYEEEE. Trimming pared 1 base from V and 0 bases from J, leaving 8 bases between. The CDR3 region is CASSLSASSYEQYF. Written as DNA, the CDR3 is TGTGCCAGCAGCTTGTCAGCGAGCTCCTACGAGCAGTACTTC. Complete variable domain (other parts from reference TRBV5-6 and TRBJ2-7): DAGVTQSPTHLIKTRGQQVTLRCSPKSGHDTVSWYQQALGQGPQFIFQYYEEEERQRGNFPDRFSGHQFPNYSSELNVNALLLGDSALYLCASSLSASSYEQYFGPGTRLTVT.

This chain links TRBV21-1 with TRBJ1-6; no DNA check was done on the table's D call, TRBD1. TRBV21-1 counts as a pseudogene. The CDR3 runs 17 residues. CDR3 DNA sequence: TGTGCCAGCAGCAAAAGGGCAGGCGGGACAGATAATTCACCCCTCCACTTT. Protein sequence: CASSKRAGGTDNSPLHF.

The V gene is TRBV29-1, the J gene TRBJ2-7; the D is unclear. Trimming left V 0 bases short and J 2 bases short, with 14 bases between. CDR1 and CDR2 (germline): SQVTM, ANQGSEA. CDR3 length: 15 amino acids. Written as DNA, the CDR3 is TGCAGCGTTGAAGATGAGGTCCGTGGTACCTACGAGCAGTACTTC. It translates to CSVEDEVRGTYEQYF.

V usage is TRBV5-4 and J usage is TRBJ2-1; 8 bases are a match to TRBD2. CDR3 length: 15 amino acids. V shed 3 bases and J 7 bases; nucleotides not matched to a gene: 9. Germline V CDR1 and CDR2: SGHNT, YYREEE (reference sequence). The CDR3 protein is CASSSAGGSWNEQFF. CDR3 sequence (DNA): TGTGCCAGCAGCTCCGCGGGGGGCTCGTGGAATGAGCAGTTCTTC.

The chain couples TRBV27 to TRBJ1-1; a possible D gene is TRBD1 (6 bases). The CDR3 contains 15 residues. V was clipped by 3 bases and J by 4 bases, with 15 bases between them. Germline V gives CDR1 MNHEY, CDR2 SMNVEV (reference sequence). CDR3 protein: CASSFGSRGSTEAFF. Here the CDR3 DNA reads TGTGCCAGCAGTTTTGGGAGCAGGGGTTCCACTGAAGCTTTCTTT.

The chain combines TRBV6-1 with TRBJ2-1; maybe TRBD1 (6 bases). The V gene's germline CDR1 is MNHNS and CDR2 SASEGT. Trimming removed 5 bases from V and 6 bases from J, with 11 bases in between. The CDR3 spans 13 residues. In DNA, the CDR3 is TGTGCCAGCAGTAGGACAGAAGTCAATGAGCAGTTCTTC. This sequence encodes CASSRTEVNEQFF.

The chain recombines TRBV7-9 with TRBJ2-2; 9 positions match TRBD1. V shed 5 bases and J 6 bases; nucleotides not matched to a gene: 1. Germline loops: CDR1 SEHNR, CDR2 FQNEAQ (reference sequence). This CDR3 region has 13 residues. The CDR3 is CASSRTGAGELFF. CDR3 bases: TGTGCCAGCAGCCGGACAGGGGCCGGGGAGCTGTTTTTT.

J is TRBJ2-5 and V is TRBV11-2; 7 nucleotides agree with TRBD2. Germline CDR1 and CDR2: SGHAT and FQNNGV. The CDR3 covers 18 residues. Trimming cost V 1 base and J 1 base; bases outside gene matches: 12. The CDR3 nucleotides read TGTGCCAGCAGCTTAGGGGTCCGTAGGACTAGTTTCCAAGAGACCCAGTACTTC. It encodes CASSLGVRRTSFQETQYF.

On this clone: Different DNA sequences within this sample yield the same CDR3. The chain uses TRBV27 and TRBJ2-7; 8 bases fit TRBD2. Germline lookup yields CDR1 MNHEY and CDR2 SMNVEV (reference sequence). This CDR3 has 13 residues. The V segment lost 2 bases and the J segment 4 bases; nucleotides outside the gene matches: 1. For the CDR3, the DNA is TGTGCCAGCAGTTTAGCGGGGGGTTACGAGCAGTACTTC. Translating gives CASSLAGGYEQYF.